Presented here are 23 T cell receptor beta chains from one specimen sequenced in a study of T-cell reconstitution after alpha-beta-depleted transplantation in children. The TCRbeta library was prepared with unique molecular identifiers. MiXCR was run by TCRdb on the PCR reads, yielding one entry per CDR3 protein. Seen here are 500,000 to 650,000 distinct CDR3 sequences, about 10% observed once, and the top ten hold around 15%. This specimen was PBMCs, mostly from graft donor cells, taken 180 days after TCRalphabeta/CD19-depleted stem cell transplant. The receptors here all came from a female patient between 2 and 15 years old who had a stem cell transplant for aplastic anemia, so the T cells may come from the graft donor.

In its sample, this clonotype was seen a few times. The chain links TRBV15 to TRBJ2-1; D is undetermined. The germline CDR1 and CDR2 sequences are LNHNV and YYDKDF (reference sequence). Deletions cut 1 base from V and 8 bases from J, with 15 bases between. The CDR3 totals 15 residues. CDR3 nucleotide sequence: TGTGCCACCAGCAGAGTGGTGCGGCAGATAGATGAGCAGTTCTTC. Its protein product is CATSRVVRQIDEQFF.

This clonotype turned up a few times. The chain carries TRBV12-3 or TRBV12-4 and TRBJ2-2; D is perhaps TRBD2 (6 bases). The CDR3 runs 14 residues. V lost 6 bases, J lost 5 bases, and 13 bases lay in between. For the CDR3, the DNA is TGTGCCAGCAGGCCGGGGGAATCGACCGGGGAGCTGTTTTTT. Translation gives CASRPGESTGELFF.

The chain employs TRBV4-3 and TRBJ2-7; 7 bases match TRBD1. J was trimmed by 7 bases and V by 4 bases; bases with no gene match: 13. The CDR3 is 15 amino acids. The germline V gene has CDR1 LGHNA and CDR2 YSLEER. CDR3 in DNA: TGCGCCAGCAGCCGAAAAGTGGGACAGACACAGGAGCAGTACTTC. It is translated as CASSRKVGQTQEQYF.

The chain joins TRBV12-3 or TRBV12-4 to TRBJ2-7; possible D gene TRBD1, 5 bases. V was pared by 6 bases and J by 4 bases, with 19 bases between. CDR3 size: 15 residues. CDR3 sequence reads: CASSPPPGKEYEQYF. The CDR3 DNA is TGTGCCAGCAGCCCACCCCCAGGGAAAGAGTACGAGCAGTACTTC.

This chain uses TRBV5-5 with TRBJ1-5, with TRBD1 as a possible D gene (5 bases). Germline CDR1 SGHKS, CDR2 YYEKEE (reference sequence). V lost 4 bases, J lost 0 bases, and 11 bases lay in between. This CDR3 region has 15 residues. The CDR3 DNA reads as TGTGCCAGCAGCCACCGGGACCTTAGCAATCAGCCCCAGCATTTT. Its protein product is CASSHRDLSNQPQHF. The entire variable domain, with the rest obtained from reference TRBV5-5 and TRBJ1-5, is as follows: DAGVTQSPTHLIKTRGQQVTLRCSPISGHKSVSWYQQVLGQGPQFIFQYYEKEERGRGNFPDRFSARQFPNYSSELNVNALLLGDSALYLCASSHRDLSNQPQHFGDGTRLSIL.

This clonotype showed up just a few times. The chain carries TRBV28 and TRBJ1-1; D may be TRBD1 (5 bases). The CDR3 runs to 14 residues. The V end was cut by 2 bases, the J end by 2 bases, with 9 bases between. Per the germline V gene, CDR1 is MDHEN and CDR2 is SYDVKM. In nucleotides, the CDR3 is TGTGCCAGCAGTTTACACAGGACAAACACTGAAGCTTTCTTT. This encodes CASSLHRTNTEAFF.

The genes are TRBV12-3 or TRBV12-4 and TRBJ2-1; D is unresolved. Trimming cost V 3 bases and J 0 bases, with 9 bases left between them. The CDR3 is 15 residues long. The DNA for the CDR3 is TGTGCCAGCAGTTTTGCCATCAGCTCCTACAATGAGCAGTTCTTC. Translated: CASSFAISSYNEQFF.

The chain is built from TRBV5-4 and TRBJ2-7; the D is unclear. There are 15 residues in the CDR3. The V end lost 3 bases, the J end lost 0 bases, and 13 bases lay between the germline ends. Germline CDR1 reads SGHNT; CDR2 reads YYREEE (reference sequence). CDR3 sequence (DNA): TGTGCCAGCAGCTCGCCCCTGAGTTCCTCCTACGAGCAGTACTTC. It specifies CASSSPLSSSYEQYF.

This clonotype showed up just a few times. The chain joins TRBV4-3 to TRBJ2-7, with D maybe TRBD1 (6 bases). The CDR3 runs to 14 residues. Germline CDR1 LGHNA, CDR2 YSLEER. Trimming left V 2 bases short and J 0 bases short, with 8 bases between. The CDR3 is CASSQKQGSYEQYF. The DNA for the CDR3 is TGCGCCAGCAGCCAAAAACAGGGCTCCTACGAGCAGTACTTC.

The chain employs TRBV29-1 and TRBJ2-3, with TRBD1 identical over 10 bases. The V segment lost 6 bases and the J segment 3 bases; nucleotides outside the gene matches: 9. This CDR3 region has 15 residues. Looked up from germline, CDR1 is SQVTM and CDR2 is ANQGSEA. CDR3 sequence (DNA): TGCAGCGTAGCGAGGGACAGGGGTGTGACAGATACGCAGTATTTT. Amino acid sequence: CSVARDRGVTDTQYF.

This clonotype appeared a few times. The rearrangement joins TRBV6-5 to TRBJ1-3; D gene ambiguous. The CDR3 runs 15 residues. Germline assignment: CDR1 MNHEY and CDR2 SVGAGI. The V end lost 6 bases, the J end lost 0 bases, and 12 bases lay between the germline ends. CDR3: CASSRGLVSGNTIYF. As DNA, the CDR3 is TGTGCCAGCAGCCGAGGACTAGTCTCTGGAAACACCATATATTTT.

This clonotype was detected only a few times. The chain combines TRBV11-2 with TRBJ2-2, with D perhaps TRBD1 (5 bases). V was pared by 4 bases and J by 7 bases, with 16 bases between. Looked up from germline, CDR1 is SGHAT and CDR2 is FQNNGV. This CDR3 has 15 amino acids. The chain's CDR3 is CASSSLQGSGGELFF. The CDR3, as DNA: TGTGCCAGCAGCTCACTCCAGGGTAGTGGCGGGGAGCTGTTTTTT.

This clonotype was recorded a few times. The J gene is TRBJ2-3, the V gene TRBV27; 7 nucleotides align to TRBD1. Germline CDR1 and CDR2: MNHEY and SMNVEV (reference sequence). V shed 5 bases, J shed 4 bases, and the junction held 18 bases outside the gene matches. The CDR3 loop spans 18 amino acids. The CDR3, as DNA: TGTGCCAGCAGTCCACTAGGGAGAGAGGGGGCAGTCGCAGATACGCAGTATTTT. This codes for CASSPLGREGAVADTQYF.

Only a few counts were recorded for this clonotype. CDR3 protein: CSVALWDRGPQETQYF. The DNA for the CDR3 is TGCAGCGTTGCCCTTTGGGACAGGGGCCCCCAAGAGACCCAGTACTTC. J is TRBJ2-5 and V is TRBV29-1; 10 bases map to TRBD1. Germline V gene data show CDR1 as SQVTM and CDR2 as ANQGSEA. Trimming removed 4 bases from V and 1 base from J; junction bases left unmatched: 9. This CDR3 comprises 16 residues.

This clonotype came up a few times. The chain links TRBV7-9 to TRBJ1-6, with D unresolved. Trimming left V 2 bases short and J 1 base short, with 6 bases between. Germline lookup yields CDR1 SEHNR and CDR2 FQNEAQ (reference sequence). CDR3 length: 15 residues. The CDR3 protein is CASSLRDSYNSPLHF. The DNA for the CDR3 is TGTGCCAGCAGCTTAAGGGATTCCTATAATTCACCCCTCCACTTT.

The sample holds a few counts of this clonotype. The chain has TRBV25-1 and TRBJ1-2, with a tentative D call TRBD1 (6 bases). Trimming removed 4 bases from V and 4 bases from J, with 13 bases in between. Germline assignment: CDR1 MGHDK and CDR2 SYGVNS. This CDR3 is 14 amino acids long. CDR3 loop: CASSVPGAIYGYTF. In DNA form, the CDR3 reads TGTGCCAGCAGTGTTCCAGGGGCGATCTATGGCTACACCTTC.

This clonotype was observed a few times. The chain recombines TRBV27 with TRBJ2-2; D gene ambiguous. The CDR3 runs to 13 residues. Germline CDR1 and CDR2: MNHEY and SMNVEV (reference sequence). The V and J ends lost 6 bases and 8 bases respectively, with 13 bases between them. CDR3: CASSPEETGELFF. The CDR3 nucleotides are TGTGCCAGCAGCCCTGAGGAGACAGGGGAGCTGTTTTTT.

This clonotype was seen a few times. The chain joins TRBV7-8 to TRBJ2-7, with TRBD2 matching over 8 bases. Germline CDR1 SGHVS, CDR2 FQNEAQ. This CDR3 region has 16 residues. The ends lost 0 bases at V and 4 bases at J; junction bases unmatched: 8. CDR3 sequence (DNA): TGTGCCAGCAGCTTAGCCCCTATACTAGCGGAATACGAGCAGTACGTC. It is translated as CASSLAPILAEYEQYV.

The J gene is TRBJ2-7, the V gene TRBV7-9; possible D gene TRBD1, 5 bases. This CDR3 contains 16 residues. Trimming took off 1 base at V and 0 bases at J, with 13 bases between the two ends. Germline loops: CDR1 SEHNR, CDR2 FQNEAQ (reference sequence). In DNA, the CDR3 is TGTGCCAGCAGCTTAGGGTTGGGGCCTGACTCCTACGAGCAGTACTTC. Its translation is CASSLGLGPDSYEQYF.

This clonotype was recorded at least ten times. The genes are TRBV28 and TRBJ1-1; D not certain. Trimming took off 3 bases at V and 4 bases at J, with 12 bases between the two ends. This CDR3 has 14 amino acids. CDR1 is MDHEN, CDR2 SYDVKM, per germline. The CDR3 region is CASSFRVWITEAFF. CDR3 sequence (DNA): TGTGCCAGCAGTTTTAGGGTTTGGATCACTGAAGCTTTCTTT.

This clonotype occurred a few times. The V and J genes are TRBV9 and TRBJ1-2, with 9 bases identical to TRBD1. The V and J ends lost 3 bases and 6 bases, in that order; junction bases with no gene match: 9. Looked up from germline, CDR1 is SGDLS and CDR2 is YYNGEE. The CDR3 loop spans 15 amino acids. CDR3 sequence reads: CASSAPYRGQDGYTF. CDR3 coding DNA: TGTGCCAGCAGCGCTCCTTACAGGGGGCAAGATGGCTACACCTTC.

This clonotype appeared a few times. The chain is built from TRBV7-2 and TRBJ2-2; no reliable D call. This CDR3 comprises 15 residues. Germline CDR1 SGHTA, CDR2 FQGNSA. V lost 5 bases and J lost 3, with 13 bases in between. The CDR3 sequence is CASSHERGYTGELFF. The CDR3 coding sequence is TGTGCCAGCAGCCACGAGCGCGGATACACCGGGGAGCTGTTTTTT.

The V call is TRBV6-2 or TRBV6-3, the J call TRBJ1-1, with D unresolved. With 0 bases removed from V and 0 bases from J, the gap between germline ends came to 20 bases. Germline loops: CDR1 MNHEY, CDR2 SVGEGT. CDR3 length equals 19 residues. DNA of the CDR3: TGTGCCAGCAGTTACTCTACAATCCCGAAGATAGAGATGAACACTGAAGCTTTCTTT. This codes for CASSYSTIPKIEMNTEAFF.